Presented here are 13 T cell receptor beta chains from one specimen sequenced in a study of technical replicates of blood from a handful of donors. Profiled with immunoSEQ multiplex PCR; TCRdb holds only in-frame clones, not every one. In the table there are tens of thousands of clones, around 92% of which are singletons. Sequencing was performed on T cells isolated from PBMCs. The receptors stem from a human donor in good health.

V usage is TRBV7-9 and J usage is TRBJ2-5, with 10 nucleotides matching TRBD2. This CDR3 contains 15 residues. The germline gives CDR1 SEHNR, CDR2 FQNEAQ (reference sequence). V lost 5 bases and J lost 4; bases outside the gene matches: 7. Written as DNA, the CDR3 is TGTGCCAGCAGCAATCCGGGACTAGCGAGAGAGACCCAGTACTTC. Translating it yields CASSNPGLARETQYF.

This clone came up once. The rearrangement links TRBV5-6 to TRBJ2-7, with TRBD1 matching over 7 bases. Germline-derived CDR1 and CDR2 are SGHDT and YYEEEE. CDR3 length equals 16 residues. After removal of 5 bases from V and 2 bases from J, the junction contained 13 bases not matched to a gene. The CDR3 reads CASSYRQGRGTYEQYF. For the CDR3, the DNA is TGTGCCAGCAGTTACCGACAGGGAAGGGGCACCTACGAGCAGTACTTC.

This rearrangement joins TRBV27 to TRBJ1-2; D might be TRBD1 (6 bases). Germline assignment: CDR1 MNHEY and CDR2 SMNVEV (reference sequence). With 8 bases removed from V and 7 bases from J, the gap between germline ends came to 11 bases. The length of the CDR3 is 11 residues. CDR3 in DNA: TGTGCCAGCGGACAGATAGGTGGCTACACCTTC. Its protein product is CASGQIGGYTF.

The genes are TRBV2 and TRBJ2-7; a possible D gene is TRBD1 (5 bases). The V end lost 4 bases, the J end lost 5 bases, and 15 bases lay between the germline ends. The germline V gene encodes CDR1 SNHLY and CDR2 FYNNEI. The CDR3 has 14 residues. For the CDR3, the DNA is TGTGCCAGCAGTGTTAACGTTGGACACCACGAGCAGTACTTC. This translates into CASSVNVGHHEQYF.

CDR3 sequence: CASSLGGTNSNEQFF. CDR3 sequence (DNA): TGCGCCAGCAGCTTGGGGGGCACTAATTCTAATGAGCAGTTCTTC. This chain links TRBV5-1 with TRBJ2-1; possibly TRBD1 for D (5 bases). CDR3 length equals 15 residues. V shed 0 bases and J shed 7 bases, with 14 bases lying between them. Germline assignment: CDR1 SGHRS and CDR2 YFSETQ.

This rearrangement joins TRBV5-4 to TRBJ1-1, with D maybe TRBD1 (5 bases). The CDR3 contains 14 residues. Trimming took 0 bases from V and 5 from J, leaving 11 bases between them. Germline V gives CDR1 SGHNT, CDR2 YYREEE (reference sequence). The CDR3 DNA reads TGTGCCAGCAGCTTGGTGAGGGGAGGGACTGAAGCTTTCTTT. As protein: CASSLVRGGTEAFF.

The CDR3 region is CASSGFSSLTDTYEQYF. The CDR3 DNA sequence: TGTGCCAGCAGTGGATTCTCTAGCCTCACGGATACCTACGAGCAGTACTTC. The chain recombines TRBV27 with TRBJ2-7; possible D gene TRBD2, 5 bases. The germline V and J ends were trimmed by 5 bases and 2 bases, with 22 bases remaining between them. CDR3 length: 17 residues. The germline V gene has CDR1 MNHEY and CDR2 SMNVEV (reference sequence).

This sequence joins TRBV4-1 and TRBJ2-1, with 9 bases matching TRBD2. This CDR3 spans 16 amino acids. V lost 4 bases to trimming and J lost 7 bases; unmatched junction nucleotides: 11. Germline loops: CDR1 MGHRA, CDR2 YSYEKL. The CDR3 region is CASSRFSGRGLNEQFF. The CDR3 nucleotides are TGCGCCAGCAGCCGATTTAGCGGGAGAGGTTTGAATGAGCAGTTCTTC.

The count of this clone is one. The chain links TRBV15 to TRBJ2-2; 10 bases map to TRBD2. The CDR3 consists of 18 residues. Losses at the gene ends were 1 base for V and 4 bases for J; bases not matched to a gene: 9. CDR1 LNHNV and CDR2 YYDKDF come from the germline V gene (reference sequence). The CDR3 sequence: CATSRAGLAGDGTGELFF. In DNA, the CDR3 is TGTGCCACCAGCAGAGCGGGCCTAGCGGGAGATGGCACCGGGGAGCTGTTTTTT.

The chain is built from TRBV29-1 and TRBJ2-7; TRBD1 is a possible D gene (6 bases). V lost 4 bases and J lost 0, with 10 bases in between. This CDR3 is 13 amino acids long. Germline V gene lookup returns CDR1 SQVTM and CDR2 ANQGSEA. Here the CDR3 reads CSVVTTGSYEQYF. CDR3 coding DNA: TGCAGCGTTGTGACGACAGGCTCCTACGAGCAGTACTTC.

This chain uses TRBV7-9 with TRBJ1-2; no reliable D call. V was cut by 3 bases and J by 1 base, with 15 bases left in between. Per germline, CDR1 SEHNR and CDR2 FQNEAQ (reference sequence). This CDR3 spans 16 amino acids. CDR3 in DNA: TGTGCCAGCAGCTTTTTTGGCGGAAAACTTAACTATGGCTACACCTTC. Amino acid sequence: CASSFFGGKLNYGYTF.

Only one count was recorded for this clone. The chain has TRBV12-5 and TRBJ2-3, with 10 positions matching TRBD2. The V gene's germline CDR1 is LGHNT and CDR2 FRNRAP. This CDR3 comprises 15 residues. The V segment lost 6 bases and the J segment 6 bases; nucleotides outside the gene matches: 9. CDR3 nucleotides: TGTGCTAGTGGCGACCTAGCGGGAGTGGACGATACGCAGTATTTT. Residues: CASGDLAGVDDTQYF.

The genes are TRBV5-4 and TRBJ1-2, with D tentatively TRBD1 (5 bases). The CDR3 sequence is 15 residues long. Between the trimmed V and J ends, which lost 7 bases and 3 bases, there was a span of 19 bases. Germline CDR1 is SGHNT and CDR2 is YYREEE (reference sequence). The CDR3 DNA reads as TGTGCCAGCGGGGACCCTGGAGGGGCGGACTATGGCTACACCTTC. Amino acids: CASGDPGGADYGYTF.